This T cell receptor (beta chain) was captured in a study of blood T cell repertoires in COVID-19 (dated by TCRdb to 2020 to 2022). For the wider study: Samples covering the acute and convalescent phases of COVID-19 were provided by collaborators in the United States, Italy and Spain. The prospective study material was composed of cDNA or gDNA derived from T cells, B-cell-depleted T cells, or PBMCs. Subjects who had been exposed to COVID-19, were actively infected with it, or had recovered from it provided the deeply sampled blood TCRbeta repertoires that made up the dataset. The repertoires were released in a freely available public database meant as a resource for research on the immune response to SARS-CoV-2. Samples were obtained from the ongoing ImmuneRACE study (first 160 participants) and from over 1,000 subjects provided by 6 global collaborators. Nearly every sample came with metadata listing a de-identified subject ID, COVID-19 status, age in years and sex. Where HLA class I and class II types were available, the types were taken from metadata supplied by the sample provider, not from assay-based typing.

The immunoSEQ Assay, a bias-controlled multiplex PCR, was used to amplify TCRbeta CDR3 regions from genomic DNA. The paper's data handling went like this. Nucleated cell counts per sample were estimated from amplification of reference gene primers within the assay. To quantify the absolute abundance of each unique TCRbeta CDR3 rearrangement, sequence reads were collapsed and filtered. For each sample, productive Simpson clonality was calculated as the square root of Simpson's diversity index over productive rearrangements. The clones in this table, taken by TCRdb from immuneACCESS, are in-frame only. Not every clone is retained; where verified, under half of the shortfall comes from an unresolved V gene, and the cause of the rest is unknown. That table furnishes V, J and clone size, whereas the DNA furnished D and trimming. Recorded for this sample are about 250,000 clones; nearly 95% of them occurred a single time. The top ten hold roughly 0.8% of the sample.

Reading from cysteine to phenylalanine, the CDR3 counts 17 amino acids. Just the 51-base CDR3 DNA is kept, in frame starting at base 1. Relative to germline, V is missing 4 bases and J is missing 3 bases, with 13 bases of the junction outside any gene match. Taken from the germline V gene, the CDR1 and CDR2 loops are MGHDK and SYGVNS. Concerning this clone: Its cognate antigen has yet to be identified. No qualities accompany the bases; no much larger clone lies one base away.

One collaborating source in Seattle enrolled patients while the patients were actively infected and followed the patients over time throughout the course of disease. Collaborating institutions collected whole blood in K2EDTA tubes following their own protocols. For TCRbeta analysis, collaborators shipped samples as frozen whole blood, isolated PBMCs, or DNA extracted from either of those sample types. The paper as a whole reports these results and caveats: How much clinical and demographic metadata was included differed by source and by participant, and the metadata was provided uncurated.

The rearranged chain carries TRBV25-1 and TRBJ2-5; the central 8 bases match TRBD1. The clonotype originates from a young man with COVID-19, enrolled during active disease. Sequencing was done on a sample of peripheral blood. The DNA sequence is TGTGCCAGCAGTGTATCCTTAGGACAGGGAGACGAAGAGACCCAGTACTTC. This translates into CASSVSLGQGDEETQYF.